This TCR beta chain was retrieved from a study of PD-1 blockade in classical Hodgkin lymphoma. Study in general: It was nivolumab at 3 mg/kg, given intravenously every 2 weeks, that patients received.

The CDR3 loop spans 15 amino acids. Germline V gene lookup returns CDR1 LNHDA and CDR2 SQIVND (reference sequence). The V end lost 4 bases, the J end lost 4 bases, and 16 bases lay between the germline ends. Time point given: cycle 4 day 1 (C4D1), after less than seven weeks of nivolumab. Each patient's relapse followed autologous stem cell transplantation, and brentuximab vedotin exposure varied. Measured with immunoSEQ multiplex PCR; TCRdb has only the in-frame clones, and not every one. Of approximately 90,000 clones listed, 83% are singletons. This clone was picked up one time. Antigen unknown. Broader study findings: Complete responders had baseline diversity similar to newly diagnosed patients. Diminished baseline TCR diversity has been reported in newly diagnosed patients relative to healthy donors.

The gene calls are TRBV19 and TRBJ2-5; D possibly corresponds to TRBD2 (5 bases). This clonotype originated in a human donor with classical Hodgkin lymphoma. This material consisted of peripheral blood mononuclear cells (PBMCs), taken before the fourth cycle of nivolumab. The CDR3 coding sequence is TGTGCCAGTAGTAACGGACTCTTATCACGAGAGACCCAGTACTTC. Its translation is CASSNGLLSRETQYF.